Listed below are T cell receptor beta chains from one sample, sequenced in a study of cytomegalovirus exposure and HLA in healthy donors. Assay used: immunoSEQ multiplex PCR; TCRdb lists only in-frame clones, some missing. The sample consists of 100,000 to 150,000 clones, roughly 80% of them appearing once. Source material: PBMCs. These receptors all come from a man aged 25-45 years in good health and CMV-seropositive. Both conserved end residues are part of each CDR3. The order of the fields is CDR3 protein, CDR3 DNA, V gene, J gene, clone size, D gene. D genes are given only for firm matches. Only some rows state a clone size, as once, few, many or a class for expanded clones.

CDR3 protein: CASRQGSGGTEAFF
CDR3 DNA: TGTGCCAGCCGTCAGGGGAGCGGGGGCACTGAAGCTTTCTTT
V gene: TRBV6-1
J gene: TRBJ1-1
clone size: NA
D gene: NA

CDR3 protein: CASSGGPKYDTGELFF
CDR3 DNA: TGCGCCAGCTCGGGGGGGCCAAAGTATGACACCGGGGAGCTGTTTTTT
V gene: TRBV5-1
J gene: TRBJ2-2
clone size: once
D gene: TRBD2

CDR3 protein: CASSQTGGSHEQYF
CDR3 DNA: TGTGCCAGCAGCCAGACAGGGGGTTCCCACGAGCAGTACTTC
V gene: TRBV7-3
J gene: TRBJ2-7
clone size: NA
D gene: TRBD1

CDR3 protein: CASSLYRGETGELFF
CDR3 DNA: TGTGCCAGCAGTTTATACAGGGGGGAAACCGGGGAGCTGTTTTTT
V gene: TRBV27
J gene: TRBJ2-2
clone size: once
D gene: TRBD1

CDR3 protein: CASSLAPGGGSGANVLTF
CDR3 DNA: TGCGCCAGCAGCTTGGCCCCAGGGGGCGGCTCTGGGGCCAACGTCCTGACTTTC
V gene: TRBV5-1
J gene: TRBJ2-6
clone size: NA
D gene: TRBD1

CDR3 protein: CASSEKIGTSGGYEQYF
CDR3 DNA: TGTGCCAGCAGTGAGAAGATCGGGACTAGCGGGGGCTACGAGCAGTACTTC
V gene: TRBV6-1
J gene: TRBJ2-7
clone size: NA
D gene: TRBD2

CDR3 protein: CATHSGVGETQYF
CDR3 DNA: TGTGCCACCCACTCCGGGGTTGGAGAGACCCAGTACTTC
V gene: TRBV2
J gene: TRBJ2-5
clone size: NA
D gene: NA

CDR3 protein: CASSLTQGPYNSPLHF
CDR3 DNA: TGTGCCAGCAGCTTAACCCAGGGGCCGTATAATTCACCCCTCCACTTT
V gene: TRBV7-6
J gene: TRBJ1-6
clone size: once
D gene: NA

CDR3 protein: CASGWSPGGPTHLYSTDTQYF
CDR3 DNA: TGTGCTAGTGGCTGGTCACCAGGGGGGCCCACTCACCTCTATAGCACAGATACGCAGTATTTT
V gene: TRBV12-5
J gene: TRBJ2-3
clone size: NA
D gene: NA

CDR3 protein: CASSLGGGGHAFEAFF
CDR3 DNA: TGTGCCAGCAGCTTAGGGGGGGGAGGGCACGCGTTTGAAGCTTTCTTT
V gene: TRBV7-3
J gene: TRBJ1-1
clone size: NA
D gene: NA

CDR3 protein: CASSGSGFGYTF
CDR3 DNA: TGTGCCAGCAGTGGGTCCGGGTTTGGCTACACCTTC
V gene: TRBV6-5
J gene: TRBJ1-2
clone size: NA
D gene: NA

CDR3 protein: CASSQREVGPTEAFF
CDR3 DNA: TGCGCCAGCAGCCAAAGGGAGGTGGGGCCCACTGAAGCTTTCTTT
V gene: TRBV4-1
J gene: TRBJ1-1
clone size: NA
D gene: NA

CDR3 protein: CASSFVTGELFF
CDR3 DNA: TGTGCCAGCAGCTTCGTCACCGGGGAGCTGTTTTTT
V gene: TRBV7-2
J gene: TRBJ2-2
clone size: NA
D gene: NA

CDR3 protein: CASSYSEGAKSPLHF
CDR3 DNA: TGTGCCAGCAGTTACTCGGAGGGGGCAAAGTCACCCCTCCACTTT
V gene: TRBV6-5
J gene: TRBJ1-6
clone size: NA
D gene: TRBD1

CDR3 protein: CASSHISRGEEYF
CDR3 DNA: TGTGCCAGCAGTCACATCTCGCGGGGTGAGGAGTACTTC
V gene: TRBV27
J gene: TRBJ2-7
clone size: NA
D gene: NA

CDR3 protein: CASSEAFDNPFSNQPQHF
CDR3 DNA: TGTGCCAGCAGTGAAGCGTTTGACAATCCCTTTAGCAATCAGCCCCAGCATTTT
V gene: TRBV2
J gene: TRBJ1-5
clone size: NA
D gene: NA

CDR3 protein: CASSGRVGGTEAFF
CDR3 DNA: TGTGCCAGCAGCGGGCGGGTCGGAGGGACTGAAGCTTTCTTT
V gene: TRBV14
J gene: TRBJ1-1
clone size: once
D gene: NA

CDR3 protein: CASSEGQGNEQFF
CDR3 DNA: TGTGCCAGCAGTGAGGGACAGGGAAATGAGCAGTTCTTC
V gene: TRBV6-1
J gene: TRBJ2-1
clone size: once
D gene: TRBD1

CDR3 protein: CASGLGPGKTYEQYF
CDR3 DNA: TGTGCTAGTGGTTTGGGTCCCGGGAAGACCTACGAGCAGTACTTC
V gene: TRBV12-5
J gene: TRBJ2-7
clone size: NA
D gene: NA

CDR3 protein: CASSEPGRETDTQYF
CDR3 DNA: TGCGCCAGCAGTGAACCGGGAAGGGAGACAGATACGCAGTATTTT
V gene: TRBV10-1
J gene: TRBJ2-3
clone size: once
D gene: NA

CDR3 protein: CASSEAPTGRNEKLFF
CDR3 DNA: TGTGCCAGCAGTGAAGCCCCGACAGGGCGTAATGAAAAACTGTTTTTT
V gene: TRBV25-1
J gene: TRBJ1-4
clone size: NA
D gene: TRBD1

CDR3 protein: CATSYQQGTNEKLFF
CDR3 DNA: TGTGCCACCAGCTACCAACAGGGAACTAATGAAAAACTGTTTTTT
V gene: TRBV15
J gene: TRBJ1-4
clone size: NA
D gene: NA

CDR3 protein: CASSPDSGNTEAFF
CDR3 DNA: TGTGCCAGCTCACCAGACAGTGGGAACACTGAAGCTTTCTTT
V gene: TRBV18
J gene: TRBJ1-1
clone size: NA
D gene: NA

CDR3 protein: CASRTLTSGGNEQFF
CDR3 DNA: TGTGCCAGTAGAACCCTAACTAGCGGGGGTAATGAGCAGTTCTTC
V gene: TRBV19
J gene: TRBJ2-1
clone size: NA
D gene: TRBD2

CDR3 protein: CASSLVLAGGLSDTQYF
CDR3 DNA: TGTGCCAGCAGCTTAGTCTTAGCGGGGGGGCTATCAGATACGCAGTATTTT
V gene: TRBV7-2
J gene: TRBJ2-3
clone size: few
D gene: TRBD2

CDR3 protein: CASRNGQGEAFF
CDR3 DNA: TGTGCCAGTAGAAACGGACAGGGGGAAGCTTTCTTT
V gene: TRBV19
J gene: TRBJ1-1
clone size: NA
D gene: TRBD1

CDR3 protein: CASSLSPGQPGAEAFF
CDR3 DNA: TGTGCCAGCAGTTTATCCCCCGGACAGCCCGGGGCTGAAGCTTTCTTT
V gene: TRBV28
J gene: TRBJ1-1
clone size: once
D gene: NA

CDR3 protein: CASSEAIQGPATQYF
CDR3 DNA: TGCGCCAGCAGTGAAGCAATACAGGGGCCCGCGACCCAGTACTTC
V gene: TRBV10-1
J gene: TRBJ2-5
clone size: NA
D gene: TRBD1

CDR3 protein: CASRQGSNYGYTF
CDR3 DNA: TGTGCCAGTAGGCAGGGTTCTAACTATGGCTACACCTTC
V gene: TRBV19
J gene: TRBJ1-2
clone size: NA
D gene: NA

CDR3 protein: CASSQLADSSYEQYF
CDR3 DNA: TGCGCCAGCAGCCAGCTGGCAGACTCAAGCTACGAGCAGTACTTC
V gene: TRBV4-1
J gene: TRBJ2-7
clone size: NA
D gene: NA

CDR3 protein: CAWSRGRDRGLPSSNQPQHF
CDR3 DNA: TGTGCCTGGAGCCGCGGGAGGGACAGGGGCCTCCCTTCGAGCAATCAGCCCCAGCATTTT
V gene: TRBV30
J gene: TRBJ1-5
clone size: NA
D gene: TRBD1

CDR3 protein: CASSSRLAGGAGELFF
CDR3 DNA: TGTGCCAGCAGTTCGAGACTAGCGGGGGGGGCCGGGGAGCTGTTTTTT
V gene: TRBV27
J gene: TRBJ2-2
clone size: NA
D gene: TRBD2

CDR3 protein: CASSGGQPNQPQHF
CDR3 DNA: TGTGCCAGCAGTGGTGGGCAACCCAATCAGCCCCAGCATTTT
V gene: TRBV28
J gene: TRBJ1-5
clone size: NA
D gene: NA

CDR3 protein: CASSLGLMNTEAFF
CDR3 DNA: TGCGCCAGCAGCTTGGGACTGATGAACACTGAAGCTTTCTTT
V gene: TRBV5-1
J gene: TRBJ1-1
clone size: NA
D gene: NA

CDR3 protein: CASSQEPGQRDTEAFF
CDR3 DNA: TGCGCCAGCAGCCAGGAGCCGGGACAGAGAGACACTGAAGCTTTCTTT
V gene: TRBV4-1
J gene: TRBJ1-1
clone size: NA
D gene: TRBD1

CDR3 protein: CAWSRGLSNQPQHF
CDR3 DNA: TGTGCCTGGAGTAGGGGGTTGAGCAATCAGCCCCAGCATTTT
V gene: TRBV30
J gene: TRBJ1-5
clone size: NA
D gene: NA

CDR3 protein: CASSGEGVMGTDTQYF
CDR3 DNA: TGTGCCAGCAGTGGCGAGGGGGTTATGGGCACAGATACGCAGTATTTT
V gene: TRBV6-1
J gene: TRBJ2-3
clone size: NA
D gene: NA

CDR3 protein: CASSVLGAEGELFF
CDR3 DNA: TGTGCCAGCAGTGTATTGGGGGCTGAAGGGGAGCTGTTTTTT
V gene: TRBV2
J gene: TRBJ2-2
clone size: few
D gene: NA

CDR3 protein: CASSPYNSPLHF
CDR3 DNA: TGTGCCAGCAGCCCTTATAATTCACCCCTCCACTTT
V gene: TRBV6-5
J gene: TRBJ1-6
clone size: once
D gene: NA

CDR3 protein: CASSWWDSSSYNEQFF
CDR3 DNA: TGCGCCAGCAGCTGGTGGGACTCGAGCTCCTACAATGAGCAGTTCTTC
V gene: TRBV5-1
J gene: TRBJ2-1
clone size: NA
D gene: NA

CDR3 protein: CSVADRGQNGYTF
CDR3 DNA: TGCAGCGTCGCGGACAGGGGACAAAATGGCTACACCTTC
V gene: TRBV29-1
J gene: TRBJ1-2
clone size: NA
D gene: TRBD1

CDR3 protein: CASSLSSVAGGNWNEQFF
CDR3 DNA: TGCGCCAGCAGCTTGAGCAGCGTAGCGGGGGGGAATTGGAATGAGCAGTTCTTC
V gene: TRBV5-1
J gene: TRBJ2-1
clone size: NA
D gene: TRBD2

CDR3 protein: CASSLLRGMNTEAFF
CDR3 DNA: TGTGCCAGCAGTTTATTAAGGGGAATGAACACTGAAGCTTTCTTT
V gene: TRBV27
J gene: TRBJ1-1
clone size: NA
D gene: NA

CDR3 protein: CASSLGITGVFTYEQYF
CDR3 DNA: TGCGCCAGCAGCTTGGGCATTACAGGGGTATTCACCTACGAGCAGTACTTC
V gene: TRBV5-1
J gene: TRBJ2-7
clone size: NA
D gene: TRBD1

CDR3 protein: CASIRAVTGYGYTF
CDR3 DNA: TGTGCCAGCATCAGGGCGGTTACGGGCTATGGCTACACCTTC
V gene: TRBV6-1
J gene: TRBJ1-2
clone size: NA
D gene: NA

CDR3 protein: CASSPTRNADTDTQYF
CDR3 DNA: TGCGCCAGCAGCCCGACGAGGAATGCCGACACAGATACGCAGTATTTT
V gene: TRBV5-1
J gene: TRBJ2-3
clone size: few
D gene: NA

CDR3 protein: CASSDPSSADYEQYF
CDR3 DNA: TGTGCCAGCAGCGACCCCTCTAGCGCGGACTACGAGCAGTACTTC
V gene: TRBV25-1
J gene: TRBJ2-7
clone size: NA
D gene: NA

CDR3 protein: CAILPSGEGNEQFF
CDR3 DNA: TGTGCCATTCTCCCTAGCGGGGAGGGGAATGAGCAGTTCTTC
V gene: TRBV10-3
J gene: TRBJ2-1
clone size: NA
D gene: TRBD2

CDR3 protein: CASRRRGEYNEQFF
CDR3 DNA: TGCGCCAGCAGAAGACGGGGGGAATACAATGAGCAGTTCTTC
V gene: TRBV10-2
J gene: TRBJ2-1
clone size: few
D gene: TRBD2

CDR3 protein: CAISELPETVGYTF
CDR3 DNA: TGTGCCATCAGTGAGCTCCCCGAGACAGTAGGCTACACCTTC
V gene: TRBV10-3
J gene: TRBJ1-2
clone size: NA
D gene: NA

CDR3 protein: CASSLGGAGYYGYTF
CDR3 DNA: TGTGCCAGCAGCTTGGGTGGCGCAGGGTACTATGGCTACACCTTC
V gene: TRBV5-6
J gene: TRBJ1-2
clone size: NA
D gene: NA

CDR3 protein: CASSNRDRGNSPLHF
CDR3 DNA: TGCGCCAGCAGCAACCGGGACAGGGGTAATTCACCCCTCCACTTT
V gene: TRBV5-1
J gene: TRBJ1-6
clone size: NA
D gene: TRBD1